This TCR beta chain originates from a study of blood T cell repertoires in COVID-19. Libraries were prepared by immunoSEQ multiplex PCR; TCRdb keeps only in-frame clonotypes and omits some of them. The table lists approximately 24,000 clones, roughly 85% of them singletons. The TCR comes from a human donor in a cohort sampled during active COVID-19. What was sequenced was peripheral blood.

The CDR3 bases are TGTGCCAGCAGGACAGGGCAATATGGCTACACCTTC. Residues: CASRTGQYGYTF. This chain links TRBV6-5 with TRBJ1-2, with 7 bases identical to TRBD1. CDR3 size: 12 residues. CDR1 and CDR2 from the germline V gene are MNHEY and SVGAGI. The V and J ends lost 6 bases and 5 bases, in that order; junction bases with no gene match: 3.